The rows below give T cell receptor beta chains drawn from one sample of a study of T-cell reconstitution after alpha-beta-depleted transplantation in children. Each CDR3 protein gets one entry after TCRdb re-called the PCR reads with MiXCR. Of 150,000 to 200,000 distinct CDR3 sequences listed, 6.3% are singletons. The sequences come from PBMCs, collected before TCRalphabeta/CD19-depleted stem cell transplant. These receptors all stem from a girl under three years old with combined immunodeficiency, due to receive a stem cell transplant. Each CDR3 is given with its conserved first and last residue. D genes are given only for firm matches. Clone size appears in some rows only: once, few, many, or a class for an expanded clone.

TRBV5-1,TRBJ2-1,many,TRBD2,TGCGCCAGCAGCTTGTACGGACTAGCGGGAGGTAATGAGCAGTTCTTC,CASSLYGLAGGNEQFF
TRBV6-1,TRBJ2-3,few,TRBD2,TGTGCCAGCAGAGCACTAGCGGGGGGGCCAAATACGCAGTATTTT,CASRALAGGPNTQYF
TRBV6-5,TRBJ2-4,many,TRBD1,TGTGCCAGCAGTTACCCCCTCGACAGGGACAAAAACATTCAGTACTTC,CASSYPLDRDKNIQYF
TRBV20-1,TRBJ2-1,NA,NA,TGCAGTGCTAGATTCGGGCTATCCGCCGGCAATGAGCAGTTCTTC,CSARFGLSAGNEQFF
TRBV3-1,TRBJ2-5,many,NA,TGTGCCAGCAGCCAAGAGGTAGCGTGGAGGGCAGAGACCCAGTACTTC,CASSQEVAWRAETQYF
TRBV15,TRBJ2-7,many,NA,TGTGCCACCAGCACTGAGATCGGCTACGAGCAGTACTTC,CATSTEIGYEQYF
TRBV18,TRBJ2-3,many,NA,TGTGCCAGCTCACCACCCCGGGGTCTAGATACGCAGTATTTT,CASSPPRGLDTQYF
TRBV7-2,TRBJ2-7,many,NA,TGTGCCAGCAGCTTAGTAGGCGCCTCCTACGAGCAGTACTTC,CASSLVGASYEQYF
TRBV27,TRBJ2-1,many,NA,TGTGCCAGCAAGTATTTTAATGAGCAGTTCTTC,CASKYFNEQFF
TRBV12-3/TRBV12-4,TRBJ2-7,many,TRBD2,TGTGCCAGCAGATTAGCGGGAGGGCTAGTCGAGCAGTACTTC,CASRLAGGLVEQYF
TRBV7-3,TRBJ1-3,many,TRBD1,TGTGCCAGCAGCTTACTAAGACAGGGGCGAAACACCATATATTTT,CASSLLRQGRNTIYF
TRBV24-1,TRBJ2-2,many,NA,TGTGCCACCAGTGTCGGCTCCTCGCTATTGACAGGGGAGCTGTTTTTT,CATSVGSSLLTGELFF
TRBV29-1,TRBJ1-1,many,TRBD1,TGCAGCGTTGCTCGCAGGGGGAGTTTAGACACTGAAGCTTTCTTT,CSVARRGSLDTEAFF
TRBV7-2,TRBJ2-1,many,NA,TGTGCCAGCCGGTTCGGCAATGAGCAGTTCTTC,CASRFGNEQFF
TRBV6-5,TRBJ2-7,many,TRBD1,TGTGCCAGCAGTTACCACGGACAGGGCTACGAGCAGTACTTC,CASSYHGQGYEQYF
TRBV10-3,TRBJ2-7,many,NA,TGTGCCATCTTTCTGGACTTGATGGGGGAGCAGTACTTC,CAIFLDLMGEQYF
TRBV30,TRBJ1-6,few,TRBD1,TGTGCCTGGAGTATCGGACAGGGACGCCGTTCACCCCTCCACTTT,CAWSIGQGRRSPLHF
TRBV4-2,TRBJ1-1,few,NA,TGTGCCAGCAGCCAAGAAAGGGGTATGAACACTGAAGCTTTCTTT,CASSQERGMNTEAFF
TRBV20-1,TRBJ2-5,many,TRBD2,TGCAGTGCTCCTAAGCGGGGGACACTTCAGGAGACCCAGTACTTC,CSAPKRGTLQETQYF